A single sample is the source of the 12 T cell receptor beta chains below, sequenced in a study of CD8 T cells in ankylosing spondylitis. TCRdb ran MiXCR on the 5' RACE reads and lists one entry per CDR3 protein. The sample shows about 240,000 distinct CDR3 sequences, approximately 24% of them seen only once. Material for sequencing was blood, either unsorted or a sorted T cell fraction (not recorded which). The receptors derive from a male donor with ankylosing spondylitis or in good health (not recorded which).

Many counts were recorded for this clonotype. The chain joins TRBV12-3 or TRBV12-4 to TRBJ2-2; 7 bases are a match to TRBD2. The ends lost 5 bases at V and 7 bases at J; junction bases unmatched: 13. The CDR3 loop spans 16 amino acids. CDR3 region: CASSPRPGGLIGELFF. The CDR3 coding sequence is TGTGCCAGCAGTCCCCGGCCGGGGGGATTAATCGGGGAGCTGTTTTTT.

This rearrangement joins TRBV11-2 to TRBJ2-7; the match to TRBD1 covers 9 bases. V shed 5 bases and J 7 bases; nucleotides not matched to a gene: 9. CDR1 is SGHAT, CDR2 FQNNGV, per germline. The CDR3 loop spans 14 amino acids. CDR3 residues: CASSPGTGRDEQYF. The CDR3 coding sequence is TGTGCCAGCAGCCCCGGGACAGGGAGAGATGAGCAGTACTTC.

This clonotype has just a few counts. V is TRBV20-1 and J is TRBJ2-5; 7 bases are shared with TRBD2. Trimming took 2 bases from V and 6 from J; bases not matched to a gene: 6. This CDR3 is 13 amino acids long. The germline V gene has CDR1 DFQATT and CDR2 SNEGSKA (reference sequence). CDR3: CSARPTSLQTQYF. The CDR3 coding sequence is TGCAGTGCTAGACCGACTAGCCTCCAGACCCAGTACTTC.

J is TRBJ2-1 and V is TRBV20-1; 8 bases fit TRBD1. This CDR3 is 12 amino acids long. Trimming took 6 bases from V and 8 from J; bases not matched to a gene: 6. The germline CDR1 and CDR2 sequences are DFQATT and SNEGSKA (reference sequence). This CDR3 reads CSASQGADEQFF. The DNA of the CDR3 is TGCAGTGCCTCGCAGGGGGCTGATGAGCAGTTCTTC.

This clonotype was recorded many times. V and J are TRBV12-3 or TRBV12-4 and TRBJ1-1; TRBD1 matches at 8 bases. The CDR3 loop spans 12 amino acids. Unmatched junction bases numbered 5, after V lost 5 bases and J lost 9 bases. The CDR3: CASSTGQGQAFF. CDR3 DNA: TGTGCCAGCAGTACCGGACAGGGACAAGCTTTCTTT.

V gene TRBV12-3 or TRBV12-4 combines with J gene TRBJ2-7; 11 nucleotides agree with TRBD1. V trimming: 6 bases; J trimming: 6 bases; junction bases outside the gene matches: 4. The CDR3 is 13 amino acids. CDR3 protein: CASRLDRGPEQYF. CDR3 sequence (DNA): TGTGCCAGCAGGCTGGACAGGGGGCCCGAGCAGTACTTC.

The CDR3 region has the DNA TGTGCCATCAGGACGACAAGCTCCTACGAGCAGTACTTC. Its translation is CAIRTTSSYEQYF. This chain uses TRBV10-3 with TRBJ2-7; D gene uncertain. The germline CDR1 and CDR2 sequences are ENHRY and SYGVKD. CDR3 length: 13 amino acids. V lost 6 bases, J lost 0 bases, and 9 bases lay in between.

Comments on this clonotype: The junction shows a germline mismatch at one end, possibly a read error. This chain uses TRBV5-1 with TRBJ2-1; D perhaps matches TRBD1 (6 bases). The CDR3 contains 12 residues. CDR1 and CDR2 from the germline V gene are SGHRS and YFSETQ. CDR3 in DNA: TGCGCCAGCAGCTCAGGGGACAATGAGCAGTTCTTT. Protein: CASSSGDNEQFF.

This clonotype was counted a few times. V usage is TRBV14 and J usage is TRBJ2-2; the D is unclear. V lost 2 bases and J 6 bases, leaving 7 bases between the germline ends. CDR3 length: 13 residues. Per germline, CDR1 SGHDN and CDR2 FVKESK. CDR3 amino acids: CASSQTMSGELFF. CDR3 bases: TGTGCCAGCAGCCAAACTATGTCCGGGGAGCTGTTTTTT.

The sample holds many counts of this clonotype. The chain couples TRBV5-8 to TRBJ2-3; a weak D match, TRBD1 (6 bases). CDR3 length equals 13 residues. The germline V gene has CDR1 SGHTS and CDR2 YDEGEE. Trimming cost V 2 bases and J 4 bases, with 8 bases left between them. In DNA, the CDR3 is TGTGCCAGCAGCTTCAAGGGGGCAGATACGCAGTATTTT. Amino acid sequence: CASSFKGADTQYF.

Concerning this clonotype itself: A much larger clone lies one base from this, so it may be a read error. The chain couples TRBV10-3 to TRBJ2-1; no clear D. The CDR3 is 11 amino acids. CDR1 and CDR2 from the germline V gene are ENHRY and SYGVKD. Trimming left V 7 bases short and J 12 bases short, with 13 bases between. The CDR3 DNA is TGTGCCATCAATGATGCCTCTCGGCAGTTCTTC. The encoded protein is CAINDASRQFF.

V and J are TRBV20-1 and TRBJ2-7, with 7 nucleotides matching TRBD2. Germline CDR1 DFQATT, CDR2 SNEGSKA (reference sequence). This CDR3 comprises 14 residues. V shed 2 bases and J 2 bases; nucleotides not matched to a gene: 6. CDR3 nucleotides: TGCAGTGCTAGAAAGAGCGGGGCACCCTACGAGCAGTACTTC. As protein: CSARKSGAPYEQYF.